The rows below give T cell receptor beta chains drawn from one sample of a study of beta chain features in type 1 diabetes. Libraries were prepared by immunoSEQ multiplex PCR; TCRdb keeps only in-frame clonotypes and omits some of them. The table records about 450,000 clones, over 10% of them present only once. Sequencing input: naive CD4+ T cells from blood. All receptors derive from a woman aged 18-35 years in good health. The CDR3 runs from the conserved cysteine through the conserved F or W.

j_call v_call cdr3_aa
TRBJ2-2 TRBV15 CATSRGVTGNTGELFF
TRBJ1-6 TRBV29-1 CSVLGGDPDSPLHF
TRBJ1-1 TRBV28 CASQDTNTEAFF
TRBJ2-2 TRBV9 CASSVVQGGTGELFF
TRBJ2-5 TRBV2 CASATLGETQYF
TRBJ2-5 TRBV15 CATSRDRPGETQYF
TRBJ2-7 TRBV7-9 CASSASGIISYEQYF
TRBJ2-5 TRBV5-1 CASSFTGTRGETQYF
TRBJ2-3 TRBV7-2 CASSLVAGPDTQYF
TRBJ2-7 TRBV9 CASSVAPGGTSSYEQYF
TRBJ2-7 TRBV21-1 CASTPRTSLFLDEQYF
TRBJ1-6 TRBV7-9 CASSETGGNSPLHF
TRBJ2-1 TRBV7-2 CASSLASGEHEQFF
TRBJ1-1 TRBV29-1 CSVRGVNTEAFF
TRBJ1-5 TRBV4-1 CASSLRVTQPQHF
TRBJ1-4 TRBV16 CASSQQATNEKLFF
TRBJ2-1 TRBV9 CASSGTGTGGLNEQFF
TRBJ2-3 TRBV5-4 CASSLRISAYTDTQYF
TRBJ1-4 TRBV18 CASSPVASGEKLFF
TRBJ1-2 TRBV5-6 CASSLLGAIPTNYGYTF
TRBJ1-2 TRBV5-4 CASRKTGGAYGYTF